The following is a T cell receptor (beta chain) sequence with its context. This sample was included in a study of cytomegalovirus exposure and HLA in healthy donors. The V end was cut by 8 bases, the J end by 8 bases, with 21 bases between. The CDR3 loop spans 13 amino acids. Germline V gene lookup returns CDR1 GTSNPN and CDR2 SVGIG (reference sequence). Vbeta (60) and Jbeta (13) primers were used in the PCR. TCRdb's table, derived via immunoSEQ multiplex PCR, lists solely in-frame clones and lacks some. The table shows 100,000 to 150,000 clones, with approximately 81% occurring only once. The chain is built from TRBV30 and TRBJ1-2, with a weak D call TRBD1 (5 bases). The specimen sequenced was PBMCs. The origin of this receptor is a young man in good health and CMV-seronegative. CDR3 amino acids: CARSSPDSEGYTF. For the CDR3, the DNA is TGTGCCAGATCCAGTCCCGACAGTGAAGGCTACACCTTC.